The 10 T cell receptor beta chains presented below share a single source sample, sequenced in a study of blood T cell repertoires in COVID-19. The data were produced by immunoSEQ multiplex PCR, yet TCRdb's version contains in-frame clones alone and is incomplete. The data hold around 170,000 clones, with about 86% observed a single time. The specimen sequenced was peripheral blood. These receptors were obtained from a man aged 25 to 45 with active or convalescent COVID-19.

The genes are TRBV19 and TRBJ2-1; 11 nucleotides align to TRBD1. The CDR3 runs to 15 residues. Germline V CDR1 and CDR2: LNHDA, SQIVND (reference sequence). J was trimmed by 6 bases and V by 5 bases; bases with no gene match: 6. The CDR3 loop is CASSPDRGRGNEQFF. The CDR3 region has the DNA TGTGCCAGTAGTCCGGACAGGGGGCGCGGCAATGAGCAGTTCTTC. Full variable domain (outside the CDR3, taken from reference TRBV19 and TRBJ2-1): DGGITQSPKYLFRKEGQNVTLSCEQNLNHDAMYWYRQDPGQGLRLIYYSQIVNDFQKGDIAEGYSVSREKKESFPLTVTSAQKNPTAFYLCASSPDRGRGNEQFFGPGTRLTVL.

This clone was detected only a few times. The chain uses TRBV6-1 and TRBJ2-3; 7 positions match TRBD2. CDR1 is MNHNS, CDR2 SASEGT, per germline. There are 15 residues in the CDR3. V was clipped by 0 bases and J by 3 bases; unmatched bases: 3. CDR3 region: CASSEAGGPTDTQYF. Here the CDR3 DNA reads TGTGCCAGCAGTGAAGCGGGAGGGCCGACAGATACGCAGTATTTT.

Points on this clone: One end of the junction is discordant with germline, which a read error may explain. J is TRBJ2-5 and V is TRBV10-3; TRBD1 agrees at 8 bases. Per germline, CDR1 ENHRY and CDR2 SYGVKD. The CDR3 sequence is 17 residues long. CDR3: CAIKKTGGEGTREAQYF. The DNA for the CDR3 is TGTGCCATCAAAAAAACAGGGGGAGAAGGGACAAGAGAGGCCCAGTACTTC.

This clone was seen more than once but under ten times. The gene calls are TRBV2 and TRBJ1-2, with D possibly matching TRBD1 (5 bases). CDR3 size: 14 residues. Trimming cost V 2 bases and J 0 bases, with 7 bases left between them. The germline gives CDR1 SNHLY, CDR2 FYNNEI. The CDR3 nucleotides are TGTGCCAGCAGTGAAAGACAGACTAACTATGGCTACACCTTC. Amino acids: CASSERQTNYGYTF.

The chain recombines TRBV6-6 with TRBJ1-3, with TRBD1 matching 8 bases. Germline CDR1 and CDR2: MNHNY and SVGAGI (reference sequence). The CDR3 consists of 17 residues. The V and J ends lost 5 bases and 2 bases, in that order; junction bases with no gene match: 11. This CDR3 reads CASSLRDRFNAGNTIYF. The DNA of the CDR3 is TGTGCCAGCAGTCTTAGGGACAGGTTCAATGCTGGAAACACCATATATTTT.

The rearrangement joins TRBV7-9 to TRBJ1-3; no clear D gene. The germline V and J ends were trimmed by 2 bases and 0 bases, with 8 bases remaining between them. The length of the CDR3 is 15 residues. In germline, CDR1 is SEHNR, CDR2 FQNEAQ (reference sequence). CDR3 loop: CASSLTSDSGNTIYF. DNA for the CDR3: TGTGCCAGCAGCTTAACCAGTGACTCTGGAAACACCATATATTTT.

This clone was observed a few times. The V gene is TRBV7-8, the J gene TRBJ1-3, with D unclear. Germline V CDR1 and CDR2: SGHVS, FQNEAQ. The CDR3 runs 13 residues. The V end was cut by 5 bases, the J end by 4 bases, with 9 bases between. The CDR3 DNA is TGTGCCAGCAGCCCAAGCATGGGAAACACCATATATTTT. As protein: CASSPSMGNTIYF. Full variable domain (missing parts from reference TRBV7-8 and TRBJ1-3): GAGVSQSPRYKVAKRGQDVALRCDPISGHVSLFWYQQALGQGPEFLTYFQNEAQLDKSGLPSDRFFAERPEGSVSTLKIQRTQQEDSAVYLCASSPSMGNTIYFGEGSWLTVV.

The chain is built from TRBV12-3 or TRBV12-4 and TRBJ2-4, with D hard to call. V lost 3 bases and J lost 7, with 4 bases in between. This CDR3 is built from 11 residues. The CDR3 here is CASSFRNIQYF. The CDR3 DNA reads as TGTGCCAGCAGTTTTCGGAACATTCAGTACTTC.

V and J are TRBV28 and TRBJ1-4; 7 bases agree with TRBD1. The V segment lost 5 bases and the J segment 4 bases; nucleotides outside the gene matches: 10. Germline V gives CDR1 MDHEN, CDR2 SYDVKM. The length of the CDR3 is 16 residues. Here the CDR3 reads CASSPGRQGVNEKLFF. The DNA of the CDR3 is TGTGCCAGCAGTCCAGGAAGACAGGGCGTTAATGAAAAACTGTTTTTT.

This clone was counted many times. The rearrangement links TRBV7-3 to TRBJ1-1; D might be TRBD1 (5 bases). Germline V gives CDR1 SGHTA, CDR2 FQGTGA. CDR3 length equals 14 residues. Trimming cost V 2 bases and J 3 bases, with 10 bases left between them. CDR3 nucleotides: TGTGCCAGCAGCTTACGGGGGAGGGACACTGAAGCTTTCTTT. Translation: CASSLRGRDTEAFF.